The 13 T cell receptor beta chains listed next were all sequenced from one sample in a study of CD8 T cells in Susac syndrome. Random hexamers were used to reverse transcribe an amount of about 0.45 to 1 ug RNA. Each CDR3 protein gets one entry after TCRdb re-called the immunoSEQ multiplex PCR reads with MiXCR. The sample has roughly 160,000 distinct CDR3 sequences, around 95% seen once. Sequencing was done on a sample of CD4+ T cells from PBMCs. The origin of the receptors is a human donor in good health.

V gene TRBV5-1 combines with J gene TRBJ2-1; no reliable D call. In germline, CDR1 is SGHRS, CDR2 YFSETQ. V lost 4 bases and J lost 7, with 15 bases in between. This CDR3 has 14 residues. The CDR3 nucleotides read TGCGCCAGCAGCCCCATTGGGGTTTGGAATGAGCAGTTCTTC. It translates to CASSPIGVWNEQFF.

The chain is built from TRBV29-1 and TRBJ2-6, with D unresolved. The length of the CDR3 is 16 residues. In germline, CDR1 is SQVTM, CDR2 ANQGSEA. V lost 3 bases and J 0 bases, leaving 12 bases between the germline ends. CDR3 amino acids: CSVEVAFTSGANVLTF. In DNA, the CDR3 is TGCAGCGTTGAGGTCGCTTTTACCTCTGGGGCCAACGTCCTGACTTTC.

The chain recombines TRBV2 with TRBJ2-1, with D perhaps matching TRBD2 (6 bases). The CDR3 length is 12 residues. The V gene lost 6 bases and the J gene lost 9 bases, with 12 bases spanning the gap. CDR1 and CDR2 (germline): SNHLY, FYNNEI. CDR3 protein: CASSVGGGEQFF. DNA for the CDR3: TGTGCCAGCAGCGTCGGGGGTGGTGAGCAGTTCTTC.

This CDR3 reads CATSSPAGRGETQYF. The CDR3 coding sequence is TGTGCCACCAGCAGCCCAGCGGGGCGGGGGGAGACCCAGTACTTC. V gene TRBV15 combines with J gene TRBJ2-5; 7 positions match TRBD2. CDR1 LNHNV and CDR2 YYDKDF come from the germline V gene (reference sequence). This CDR3 has 15 amino acids. V shed 3 bases and J 5 bases; nucleotides not matched to a gene: 9.

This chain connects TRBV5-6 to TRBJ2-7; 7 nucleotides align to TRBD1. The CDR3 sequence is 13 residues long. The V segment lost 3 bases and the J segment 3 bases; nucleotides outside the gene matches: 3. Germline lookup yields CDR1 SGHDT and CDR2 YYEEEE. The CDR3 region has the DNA TGTGCCAGCAGCTGGGGGACAGACTACGAGCAGTACTTC. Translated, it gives CASSWGTDYEQYF.

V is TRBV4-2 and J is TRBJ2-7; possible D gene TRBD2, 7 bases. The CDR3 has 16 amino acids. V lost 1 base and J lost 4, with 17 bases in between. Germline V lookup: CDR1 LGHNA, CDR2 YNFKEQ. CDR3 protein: CASSQGGTGGLYEQYF. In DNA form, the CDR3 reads TGTGCCAGCAGCCAAGGGGGGACGGGGGGCTTGTACGAGCAGTACTTC.

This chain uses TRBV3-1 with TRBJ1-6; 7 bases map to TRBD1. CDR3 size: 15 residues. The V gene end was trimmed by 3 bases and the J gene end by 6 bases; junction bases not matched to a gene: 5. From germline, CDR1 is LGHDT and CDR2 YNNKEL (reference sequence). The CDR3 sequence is CASSHGTAVNSPLHF. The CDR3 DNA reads TGTGCCAGCAGCCACGGGACAGCAGTTAATTCACCCCTCCACTTT. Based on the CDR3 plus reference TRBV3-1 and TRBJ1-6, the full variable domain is DTAVSQTPKYLVTQMGNDKSIKCEQNLGHDTMYWYKQDSKKFLKIMFSYNNKELIINETVPNRFSPKSPDKAHLNLHINSLELGDSAVYFCASSHGTAVNSPLHFGNGTRLTVT.

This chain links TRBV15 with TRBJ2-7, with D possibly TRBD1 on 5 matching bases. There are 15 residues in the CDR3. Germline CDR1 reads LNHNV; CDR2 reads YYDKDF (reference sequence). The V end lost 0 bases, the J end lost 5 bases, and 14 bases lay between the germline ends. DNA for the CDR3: TGTGCCACCAGCAGAGATGGGGCTAGAAACCACGAGCAGTACTTC. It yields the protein CATSRDGARNHEQYF.

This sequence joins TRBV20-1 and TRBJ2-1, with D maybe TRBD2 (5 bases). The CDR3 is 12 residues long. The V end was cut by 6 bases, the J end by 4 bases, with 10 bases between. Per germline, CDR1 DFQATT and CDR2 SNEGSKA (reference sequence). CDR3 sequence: CSANPGYNEQFF. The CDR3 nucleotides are TGCAGTGCCAACCCGGGGTACAATGAGCAGTTCTTC.

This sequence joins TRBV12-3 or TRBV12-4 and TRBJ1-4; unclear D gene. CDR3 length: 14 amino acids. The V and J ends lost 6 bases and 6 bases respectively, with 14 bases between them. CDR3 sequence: CASSRIWGDEKLFF. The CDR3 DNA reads TGTGCCAGCAGCCGGATATGGGGTGATGAAAAACTGTTTTTT.

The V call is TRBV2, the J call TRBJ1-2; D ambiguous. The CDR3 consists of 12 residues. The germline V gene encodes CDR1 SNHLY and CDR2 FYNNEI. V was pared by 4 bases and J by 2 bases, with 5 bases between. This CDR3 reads CASSGQNYGYTF. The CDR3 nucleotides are TGTGCCAGCAGTGGTCAGAACTATGGCTACACCTTC.

CDR3 sequence reads: CAWSSSGTIGYTF. The CDR3 DNA reads TGTGCCTGGAGTTCGTCCGGGACGATTGGCTACACCTTC. The chain links TRBV30 to TRBJ1-2, with D possibly matching TRBD1 (5 bases). This CDR3 has 13 residues. CDR1 and CDR2 from the germline V gene are GTSNPN and SVGIG (reference sequence). Trimming shortened V by 2 bases and J by 7 bases, and 14 bases separated the two germline ends.

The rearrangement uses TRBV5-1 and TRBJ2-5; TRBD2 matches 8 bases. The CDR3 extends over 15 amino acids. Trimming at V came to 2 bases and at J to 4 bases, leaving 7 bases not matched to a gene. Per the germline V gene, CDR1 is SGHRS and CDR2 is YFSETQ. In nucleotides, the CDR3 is TGCGCCAGCAGCTTAGGGCGGGGGGCCGGAGAGACCCAGTACTTC. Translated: CASSLGRGAGETQYF.